This is a list of T cell receptor beta chains from one sample in a study of T cells after posttransplantation cyclophosphamide. Assay used: immunoSEQ multiplex PCR; TCRdb lists only in-frame clones, some missing. Of around 15,000 clones detected, about four fifths appear once; the ten largest clones hold around 2.8%. The sequenced sample was PBMCs, obtained 430 to 450 days after allogeneic stem cell transplant with calcineurin inhibitor and methotrexate. The receptors come from a male patient aged 30 to 40 who received an allogeneic stem cell transplant from an unrelated donor, was CMV-positive, and had acute and chronic GVHD. The T cells may partly be graft donor cells. Each CDR3 is given with its conserved first and last residue. The order of the fields is clone size, D gene, V gene, J gene, CDR3 protein, CDR3 DNA. The D gene is left open where the match is weak. Clone sizes are given selectively: once, few, many, or a class where the clone is expanded.

abundance: -
d_gene: TRBD1
v_gene: TRBV18
j_gene: TRBJ2-5
CDR3aa: CASSRQGWEETQYF
CDR3nt: TGTGCCAGCTCACGACAGGGGTGGGAAGAGACCCAGTACTTC

abundance: -
d_gene: -
v_gene: TRBV13
j_gene: TRBJ2-1
CDR3aa: CASSFPGGGVSYNEQFF
CDR3nt: TGTGCCAGCAGCTTTCCCGGGGGTGGGGTCTCCTACAATGAGCAGTTCTTC

abundance: -
d_gene: TRBD2
v_gene: TRBV2
j_gene: TRBJ2-5
CDR3aa: CASSEGTSGGPPVETQYF
CDR3nt: TGTGCCAGCAGTGAGGGGACTAGCGGGGGCCCTCCGGTGGAGACCCAGTACTTC

abundance: -
d_gene: -
v_gene: TRBV6-5
j_gene: TRBJ2-5
CDR3aa: CASSTIGKSQETQYF
CDR3nt: TGTGCCAGCAGTACGATCGGGAAATCCCAGGAGACCCAGTACTTC

abundance: -
d_gene: -
v_gene: TRBV27
j_gene: TRBJ1-1
CDR3aa: CASSPTANTEAFF
CDR3nt: TGTGCCAGCAGTCCAACAGCGAACACTGAAGCTTTCTTT

abundance: -
d_gene: -
v_gene: TRBV5-1
j_gene: TRBJ2-5
CDR3aa: CASSSSTGKETQYF
CDR3nt: TGCGCCAGCAGCTCTTCGACGGGAAAAGAGACCCAGTACTTC

abundance: -
d_gene: TRBD1
v_gene: TRBV4-3
j_gene: TRBJ1-4
CDR3aa: CASSQDPGQFNEKLFF
CDR3nt: TGCGCCAGCAGCCAAGACCCGGGACAGTTTAATGAAAAACTGTTTTTT

abundance: -
d_gene: TRBD1
v_gene: TRBV6-5
j_gene: TRBJ1-2
CDR3aa: CASRQRGLGYTF
CDR3nt: TGTGCCAGCAGGCAGAGGGGGCTTGGCTACACCTTC

abundance: -
d_gene: TRBD1
v_gene: TRBV5-1
j_gene: TRBJ1-2
CDR3aa: CASSTGQGFDFLDGYTF
CDR3nt: TGCGCCAGCAGCACCGGACAGGGTTTTGATTTTCTGGATGGCTACACCTTC

abundance: -
d_gene: TRBD1
v_gene: TRBV19
j_gene: TRBJ2-3
CDR3aa: CASETTGGPLDTQYF
CDR3nt: TGTGCCAGTGAGACGACAGGGGGACCTTTAGATACGCAGTATTTT

abundance: -
d_gene: -
v_gene: TRBV29-1
j_gene: TRBJ2-5
CDR3aa: CSVSVNQETQYF
CDR3nt: TGCAGCGTTTCAGTCAACCAAGAGACCCAGTACTTC

abundance: -
d_gene: TRBD2
v_gene: TRBV7-9
j_gene: TRBJ2-1
CDR3aa: CASSAIGTSMNEQFF
CDR3nt: TGTGCCAGCAGTGCAATCGGGACTAGCATGAATGAGCAGTTCTTC

abundance: -
d_gene: -
v_gene: TRBV9
j_gene: TRBJ2-5
CDR3aa: CASSVGFGGVGETQYF
CDR3nt: TGTGCCAGCAGCGTGGGGTTCGGCGGGGTCGGGGAGACCCAGTACTTC

abundance: -
d_gene: TRBD2
v_gene: TRBV9
j_gene: TRBJ2-1
CDR3aa: CASSQGLAGTNEQFF
CDR3nt: TGTGCCAGCAGCCAAGGACTAGCGGGGACCAATGAGCAGTTCTTC

abundance: -
d_gene: TRBD1
v_gene: TRBV4-2
j_gene: TRBJ1-2
CDR3aa: CASSQAPGQPGNGYTF
CDR3nt: TGTGCCAGCAGCCAAGCCCCGGGACAGCCCGGGAATGGCTACACCTTC

abundance: medium-sized
d_gene: -
v_gene: TRBV4-3
j_gene: TRBJ1-6
CDR3aa: CASSPGGEGGESPLHF
CDR3nt: TGCGCCAGCAGCCCCGGGGGGGAAGGAGGAGAGTCACCCCTCCACTTT

abundance: -
d_gene: TRBD1
v_gene: TRBV7-2
j_gene: TRBJ2-5
CDR3aa: CASSTGQILYQAQETQYF
CDR3nt: TGTGCCAGCAGCACGGGACAGATTCTATATCAAGCTCAAGAGACCCAGTACTTC